This is a list of T cell receptor beta chains from one sample in a study of blood T cell repertoires in COVID-19. The data were produced by immunoSEQ multiplex PCR, yet TCRdb's version contains in-frame clones alone and is incomplete. There are roughly 250,000 clones in the sample; more than 70% occur only once, and about 2.1% lies in the top ten. Sequenced sample: peripheral blood. The origin of the receptors is a woman aged 40 to 50 who had recovered from COVID-19. The CDR3 runs from the conserved cysteine through the conserved F or W. The D gene is left open where the match is weak. The size of a clone is reported for some rows only, either as once, few or many, or as a class for expanded clones.

clone_size: .; j_call: TRBJ2-3; d_call: TRBD2; v_call: TRBV27; cdr3_nt: TGTGCCAGCAGTTCGGAACTAGCGGGGGGCAACGATACGCAGTATTTT; cdr3_aa: CASSSELAGGNDTQYF
clone_size: .; j_call: TRBJ1-2; d_call: TRBD1; v_call: TRBV20-1; cdr3_nt: TGCAGTGCTAGTCCTACAGGGGGCGGCTATGGCTACACCTTC; cdr3_aa: CSASPTGGGYGYTF
clone_size: .; j_call: TRBJ2-7; d_call: TRBD1; v_call: TRBV4-2; cdr3_nt: TGTGCCAGCAGCCCCGGACAGGGCGGATCCTCCTACGAGCAGTACTTC; cdr3_aa: CASSPGQGGSSYEQYF
clone_size: .; j_call: TRBJ2-3; d_call: .; v_call: TRBV19; cdr3_nt: TGTGCCAGTAGTACCTCTAGCAACGGGGATACGCAGTATTTT; cdr3_aa: CASSTSSNGDTQYF
clone_size: .; j_call: TRBJ2-1; d_call: TRBD1; v_call: TRBV18; cdr3_nt: TGTGCCAGCTCACCACCCATTGGACAGGGATTGCATGAGCAGTTCTTC; cdr3_aa: CASSPPIGQGLHEQFF
clone_size: .; j_call: TRBJ2-7; d_call: TRBD2; v_call: TRBV7-2; cdr3_nt: TGTGCCAGCAGCGGCGCGGGGGGGCTCTACCGCCGGCAGTACTTC; cdr3_aa: CASSGAGGLYRRQYF
clone_size: .; j_call: TRBJ1-2; d_call: .; v_call: TRBV6-2/TRBV6-3; cdr3_nt: TGTGCCAGCAGTTACTTGGGCAGCTACACCTTC; cdr3_aa: CASSYLGSYTF
clone_size: .; j_call: TRBJ2-1; d_call: .; v_call: TRBV6-6; cdr3_nt: TGTGCCAGCAGTTACTCGGCCAGAGGAGAGCAGTTCTTC; cdr3_aa: CASSYSARGEQFF
clone_size: .; j_call: TRBJ1-3; d_call: TRBD1; v_call: TRBV25-1; cdr3_nt: TGTGCCAGCAGTGATACCAGGGGGCTCGGAAACACCATATATTTT; cdr3_aa: CASSDTRGLGNTIYF
clone_size: .; j_call: TRBJ1-2; d_call: .; v_call: TRBV5-1; cdr3_nt: TGCGCCAGCAGCTTCGCCGGGACACCCGTGGAGGGCTACACCTTC; cdr3_aa: CASSFAGTPVEGYTF
clone_size: .; j_call: TRBJ2-5; d_call: TRBD1; v_call: TRBV4-1; cdr3_nt: TGCGCCAGCGGCTCTTTAGGACAGGGAGGCCAAGAGACCCAGTACTTC; cdr3_aa: CASGSLGQGGQETQYF
clone_size: .; j_call: TRBJ2-2; d_call: .; v_call: TRBV29-1; cdr3_nt: TGCAGCGTTGCCCCCCTTGGCGGAAAAACCGGGGAGCTGTTTTTT; cdr3_aa: CSVAPLGGKTGELFF
clone_size: .; j_call: TRBJ1-5; d_call: .; v_call: TRBV6-5; cdr3_nt: TGTGCCAGCAGATCAGGGTATCCGGGTCAGCCCCAGCATTTT; cdr3_aa: CASRSGYPGQPQHF
clone_size: .; j_call: TRBJ2-7; d_call: .; v_call: TRBV6-5; cdr3_nt: TGTGCCAGCAGTCAACAGGGTCCCCCAGGGGAGCAGTACTTC; cdr3_aa: CASSQQGPPGEQYF
clone_size: once; j_call: TRBJ1-3; d_call: .; v_call: TRBV5-6; cdr3_nt: TGTGCCAGCAGCTTGGCGCCACAGGCCGGATTCTCTGGAAACACCATATATTTT; cdr3_aa: CASSLAPQAGFSGNTIYF
clone_size: .; j_call: TRBJ2-2; d_call: .; v_call: TRBV5-5; cdr3_nt: TGTGCCAGCAGGGCCCAGAACCCCGGGGAGCTGTTTTTT; cdr3_aa: CASRAQNPGELFF
clone_size: .; j_call: TRBJ2-6; d_call: TRBD1; v_call: TRBV5-1; cdr3_nt: TGCGCCAGCAGCCAGGGACAGTCTGGGGCCAACGTCCTGACTTTC; cdr3_aa: CASSQGQSGANVLTF
clone_size: .; j_call: TRBJ2-7; d_call: TRBD1; v_call: TRBV4-1; cdr3_nt: TGCGCCAGCAGCCAAGAACCCCAAGGAGGACAGGGGGCTAGAGGGTACTTC; cdr3_aa: CASSQEPQGGQGARGYF
clone_size: .; j_call: TRBJ2-1; d_call: .; v_call: TRBV19; cdr3_nt: TGTGCCAGTAGTCTTGATCGGGGGTCCAATGAGCAGTTCTTC; cdr3_aa: CASSLDRGSNEQFF
clone_size: .; j_call: TRBJ1-6; d_call: TRBD1; v_call: TRBV19; cdr3_nt: TGTGCCAGTCGAACCGACAGGGGGCTTAATTCACCCCTCCACTTT; cdr3_aa: CASRTDRGLNSPLHF
clone_size: .; j_call: TRBJ2-2; d_call: TRBD2; v_call: TRBV7-3; cdr3_nt: TGTGCCAGCAGCTTAATGGGACTAGCGGGAGCGGGCACCGGGGAGCTGTTTTTT; cdr3_aa: CASSLMGLAGAGTGELFF
clone_size: .; j_call: TRBJ2-5; d_call: TRBD1; v_call: TRBV4-1; cdr3_nt: TGCGCCAGCAGCCCACCTTTTCAGGCCGACAGGGAAGAGACCCAGTACTTC; cdr3_aa: CASSPPFQADREETQYF
clone_size: .; j_call: TRBJ2-7; d_call: TRBD2; v_call: TRBV28; cdr3_nt: TGTGCCAGCAGTTTTGGGGGGGGTCTGGGAGAGCAGTACTTC; cdr3_aa: CASSFGGGLGEQYF
clone_size: .; j_call: TRBJ2-1; d_call: TRBD2; v_call: TRBV4-1; cdr3_nt: TGCGCCAGCAGCGAACCCGGGACTACATACAATGAGCAGTTCTTC; cdr3_aa: CASSEPGTTYNEQFF